The 29 T cell receptor beta chains given below trace back to one sample, sequenced in a study of blood T cell repertoires in COVID-19. Generated by immunoSEQ multiplex PCR, the TCRdb table keeps only in-frame clones and is missing some. Of fewer than 150,000 clones listed, around 89% are singletons. The source material was peripheral blood. Every receptor here comes from a woman aged 60-75 years with COVID-19, enrolled during active disease.

The chain has TRBV27 and TRBJ2-7; tentative D call: TRBD1 (6 bases). The CDR3 extends over 15 amino acids. Germline V lookup: CDR1 MNHEY, CDR2 SMNVEV (reference sequence). Between the trimmed V and J ends, which lost 6 bases and 5 bases, there was a span of 20 bases. CDR3 bases: TGTGCCAGCAGATTTACGGGACAAGAAATCCACGAGCAGTACTTC. Amino acids: CASRFTGQEIHEQYF.

The chain joins TRBV5-4 to TRBJ1-1; D gene ambiguous. The ends were cut back, 1 base at V and 2 bases at J, with 12 bases in the middle. This CDR3 has 15 residues. Germline CDR1 reads SGHNT; CDR2 reads YYREEE (reference sequence). The CDR3 nucleotides are TGTGCCAGCAGCTTGACCGGACTTGGAAACACTGAAGCTTTCTTT. This gives the protein CASSLTGLGNTEAFF.

This sequence joins TRBV27 and TRBJ2-1; D call uncertain. V was trimmed by 8 bases and J by 4 bases, leaving 12 bases between them. The CDR3 loop spans 13 amino acids. Germline CDR1 is MNHEY and CDR2 is SMNVEV (reference sequence). The CDR3 DNA reads as TGTGCCAGCGCCGCCTCAACTTACAATGAGCAGTTCTTC. It yields the protein CASAASTYNEQFF.

The chain uses TRBV7-8 and TRBJ2-5; 8 nucleotides match TRBD2. The germline gives CDR1 SGHVS, CDR2 FQNEAQ. The length of the CDR3 is 17 residues. The J segment lost 2 bases and the V segment lost 1 base, leaving 9 bases of the junction unmatched. The CDR3 region has the DNA TGTGCCAGCAGCTTAGGCGTAGTGCGGGGGGCACAAGAGACCCAGTACTTC. It specifies CASSLGVVRGAQETQYF.

The chain carries TRBV19 and TRBJ2-1, with a tentative D call TRBD1 (6 bases). Germline CDR1 and CDR2: LNHDA and SQIVND (reference sequence). The CDR3 contains 13 residues. The V gene lost 3 bases and the J gene lost 6 bases, with 9 bases spanning the gap. The CDR3 here is CASSILTGNEQFF. CDR3 DNA: TGTGCCAGTAGTATCTTGACAGGCAATGAGCAGTTCTTC.

The V call is TRBV19, the J call TRBJ1-5; D unresolved. Germline loops: CDR1 LNHDA, CDR2 SQIVND (reference sequence). The CDR3 has 16 amino acids. Trimming shortened V by 3 bases and J by 0 bases, and 12 bases separated the two germline ends. The CDR3 region has the DNA TGTGCCAGTAGTATCGTGGCGGGGAATAGCAATCAGCCCCAGCATTTT. It codes for CASSIVAGNSNQPQHF.

The chain is built from TRBV5-1 and TRBJ2-7; D ambiguous. The CDR3 consists of 14 residues. The germline CDR1 and CDR2 sequences are SGHRS and YFSETQ. V gave up 1 base and J gave up 2 bases, with 10 bases separating them. The CDR3 sequence: CASSLTGTAYEQYF. The CDR3 DNA reads as TGCGCCAGCAGCTTGACCGGCACAGCCTACGAGCAGTACTTC.

This clone occurred a few times. The V and J genes are TRBV7-2 and TRBJ2-2; 7 nucleotides align to TRBD1. Germline loops: CDR1 SGHTA, CDR2 FQGNSA. The V segment lost 0 bases and the J segment 2 bases; nucleotides outside the gene matches: 3. This CDR3 comprises 16 residues. CDR3 in DNA: TGTGCCAGCAGCTTAGCAGGGGGCCGAAACACCGGGGAGCTGTTTTTT. Its protein is CASSLAGGRNTGELFF.

This chain links TRBV18 with TRBJ1-1, with D possibly matching TRBD1 (5 bases). The CDR3 sequence is 13 residues long. Trimming left V 0 bases short and J 10 bases short, with 12 bases between. The germline gives CDR1 KGHSH, CDR2 LQKENI. CDR3 in DNA: TGTGCCAGCTCACCACCGGAGGGGCGCATAGCTTTCTTT. Its protein is CASSPPEGRIAFF. The whole variable domain, filled in from reference TRBV18 and TRBJ1-1, reads NAGVMQNPRHLVRRRGQEARLRCSPMKGHSHVYWYRQLPEEGLKFMVYLQKENIIDESGMPKERFSAEFPKEGPSILRIQQVVRGDSAAYFCASSPPEGRIAFFGQGTRLTVV.

This clone was recorded only once. CDR3 protein: CASTPGGTGLFVRYGYTF. The CDR3 DNA reads TGTGCCAGTACCCCAGGTGGGACAGGCCTTTTCGTTCGATATGGCTACACCTTC. The chain uses TRBV19 and TRBJ1-2, with 8 bases identical to TRBD1. The V and J ends lost 7 bases and 5 bases, in that order; junction bases with no gene match: 21. The CDR3 is made up of 18 amino acids. CDR1 is LNHDA and CDR2 is SQIVND in the germline V gene (reference sequence).

The genes are TRBV2 and TRBJ1-1; 7 nucleotides line up with TRBD1. The germline CDR1 and CDR2 sequences are SNHLY and FYNNEI. The trim removed 7 bases at V and 6 bases at J, leaving 8 bases unmatched. There are 13 residues in the CDR3. The CDR3 region is CASTKTGPPEAFF. As DNA, the CDR3 is TGTGCCAGCACCAAGACAGGGCCCCCTGAAGCTTTCTTT. The variable domain in full, completed from reference TRBV2 and TRBJ1-1, reads EPEVTQTPSHQVTQMGQEVILRCVPISNHLYFYWYRQILGQKVEFLVSFYNNEISEKSEIFDDQFSVERPDGSNFTLKIRSTKLEDSAMYFCASTKTGPPEAFFGQGTRLTVV.

This clone was detected only a few times. The chain recombines TRBV6-5 with TRBJ1-2; 8 nucleotides line up with TRBD1. Losses at the gene ends were 4 bases for V and 4 bases for J; bases not matched to a gene: 11. This CDR3 is 16 amino acids long. CDR1 and CDR2 from the germline V gene are MNHEY and SVGAGI. The CDR3 DNA follows: TGTGCCAGCAGTTCGGTTTTTGGGACAGGTATCTATGGCTACACCTTC. Its translation: CASSSVFGTGIYGYTF.

This chain joins TRBV19 and TRBJ1-1; 10 bases are shared with TRBD1. Germline-derived CDR1 and CDR2 are LNHDA and SQIVND (reference sequence). The V and J ends lost 5 bases and 4 bases, in that order; junction bases with no gene match: 1. The CDR3 contains 13 residues. The CDR3 spells CASSRDRGTEAFF. CDR3 bases: TGTGCCAGTAGTCGGGACAGGGGCACTGAAGCTTTCTTT. The full variable domain, its missing parts supplied by reference TRBV19 and TRBJ1-1, is DGGITQSPKYLFRKEGQNVTLSCEQNLNHDAMYWYRQDPGQGLRLIYYSQIVNDFQKGDIAEGYSVSREKKESFPLTVTSAQKNPTAFYLCASSRDRGTEAFFGQGTRLTVV.

This chain links TRBV30 with TRBJ1-4; D is undetermined. Looked up from germline, CDR1 is GTSNPN and CDR2 is SVGIG (reference sequence). The CDR3 has 19 amino acids. Trimming stripped 2 bases from V and 10 bases from J, with 32 bases between. CDR3 bases: TGTGCCTGGAGTTTCCAACTCACCGGGAAAACCTATGATATTGGAAAACTGTTTTTT. As protein: CAWSFQLTGKTYDIGKLFF.

Here the CDR3 DNA reads TGTGCCAGCAGCCCCACGGTCACTTCCCACGAGCAGTACTTC. Amino acid sequence: CASSPTVTSHEQYF. The chain couples TRBV7-9 to TRBJ2-7; D ambiguous. The CDR3 covers 14 residues. CDR1 and CDR2 from the germline V gene are SEHNR and FQNEAQ (reference sequence). V lost 5 bases and J 5 bases, leaving 16 bases between the germline ends.

The chain joins TRBV11-3 to TRBJ2-3, with 10 bases aligning to TRBD2. There are 17 residues in the CDR3. The ends lost 1 base at V and 3 bases at J; junction bases unmatched: 7. The germline CDR1 and CDR2 sequences are SGHNT and YENEEA. CDR3 nucleotides: TGTGCCAGCAGCTTAGGTACTAGCGGGGATCTGACAGATACGCAGTATTTT. Translating gives CASSLGTSGDLTDTQYF.

The chain joins TRBV6-5 to TRBJ2-2; tentative D call: TRBD2 (6 bases). The V gene's germline CDR1 is MNHEY and CDR2 SVGAGI. The CDR3 runs to 12 residues. The CDR3 protein is CVSEGFTGELFF. DNA of the CDR3: TGTGTTTCGGAGGGGTTTACCGGGGAGCTGTTTTTT.

The chain combines TRBV6-5 with TRBJ1-2; D perhaps matches TRBD1 (6 bases). Germline V gene sequence: CDR1 MNHEY, CDR2 SVGAGI. V lost 2 bases and J 6 bases, leaving 10 bases between the germline ends. This CDR3 contains 13 residues. CDR3 coding DNA: TGTGCCAGCAGTTACGGTCCAGGGGATGGCTACACCTTC. Amino acid sequence: CASSYGPGDGYTF.

This rearrangement joins TRBV5-5 to TRBJ2-3; TRBD2 might be the D (5 bases). CDR1 SGHKS and CDR2 YYEKEE come from the germline V gene (reference sequence). V lost 4 bases and J lost 5, with 14 bases in between. The CDR3 has 14 amino acids. CDR3 protein: CASSTSRGRDTQYF. As DNA, the CDR3 is TGTGCCAGCAGCACCTCGCGAGGGAGAGATACGCAGTATTTT.

The CDR3 sequence: CASSPSPDSSGYTF. DNA of the CDR3: TGTGCCAGCAGCCCATCGCCGGACAGTAGTGGCTACACCTTC. V is TRBV7-3 and J is TRBJ1-2; a possible D gene is TRBD1 (6 bases). CDR3 length equals 14 residues. The ends were cut back, 5 bases at V and 7 bases at J, with 17 bases in the middle. Germline V gene sequence: CDR1 SGHTA, CDR2 FQGTGA.

The rearrangement joins TRBV6-5 to TRBJ1-4, with 9 bases matching TRBD1. The germline CDR1 and CDR2 sequences are MNHEY and SVGAGI. This CDR3 contains 14 residues. V shed 6 bases, J shed 5 bases, and the junction held 4 bases outside the gene matches. The CDR3 is CASSRQGVNEKLFF. The CDR3 DNA reads TGTGCCAGCAGCCGACAGGGGGTAAATGAAAAACTGTTTTTT.

This clone was seen a few times. The chain has TRBV7-6 and TRBJ1-6; TRBD1 matches at 10 bases. This CDR3 comprises 14 residues. The germline gives CDR1 SGHVS, CDR2 FNYEAQ. V was pared by 5 bases and J by 10 bases, with 5 bases of the junction left unmatched. The DNA of the CDR3 is TGTGCCAGCAGCCGGGACAGGGGTGGATCACCCCTCCACTTT. It specifies CASSRDRGGSPLHF.

Only a few counts were recorded for this clone. This chain links TRBV18 with TRBJ1-5; TRBD1 might be the D (6 bases). This CDR3 is 15 amino acids long. Trimming cost V 4 bases and J 1 base, with 11 bases left between them. Germline assignment: CDR1 KGHSH and CDR2 LQKENI. This chain's CDR3 is CASSRQDLSNQPQHF. The DNA of the CDR3 is TGTGCCAGCTCACGACAGGACCTAAGCAATCAGCCCCAGCATTTT. Together with reference TRBV18 and TRBJ1-5, the CDR3 gives the full variable domain: NAGVMQNPRHLVRRRGQEARLRCSPMKGHSHVYWYRQLPEEGLKFMVYLQKENIIDESGMPKERFSAEFPKEGPSILRIQQVVRGDSAAYFCASSRQDLSNQPQHFGDGTRLSIL.

This clone turned up a few times. V is TRBV2 and J is TRBJ1-6; TRBD1 might be the D (5 bases). Germline V gene sequence: CDR1 SNHLY, CDR2 FYNNEI. CDR3 length equals 16 residues. V was trimmed by 4 bases and J by 6 bases, leaving 16 bases between them. The CDR3 region has the DNA TGTGCCAGCAGTGTACGAGACAGCTACCTTAATTCACCCCTCCACTTT. Its translation: CASSVRDSYLNSPLHF.

The rearrangement uses TRBV4-3 and TRBJ2-2; 8 nucleotides agree with TRBD2. Germline CDR1 reads LGHNA; CDR2 reads YSLEER. The CDR3 has 15 amino acids. V dropped 4 bases and J dropped 1; count of bases not matched to a gene: 2. CDR3 amino acids: CASSRSGENTGELFF. CDR3 bases: TGCGCCAGCAGCCGTAGCGGGGAGAACACCGGGGAGCTGTTTTTT.

The chain employs TRBV15 and TRBJ2-7; 10 bases align to TRBD1. The CDR3 is made up of 13 amino acids. The germline CDR1 and CDR2 sequences are LNHNV and YYDKDF (reference sequence). With V trimmed by 7 bases and J by 9 bases, 9 bases remained unmatched. CDR3 sequence: CATTWDRGSVQYF. The DNA of the CDR3 is TGTGCCACCACCTGGGACAGGGGTTCGGTGCAGTACTTC. Using reference TRBV15 and TRBJ2-7 for the parts outside the CDR3, the full variable domain is DAMVIQNPRYQVTQFGKPVTLSCSQTLNHNVMYWYQQKSSQAPKLLFHYYDKDFNNEADTPDNFQSRRPNTSFCFLDIRSPGLGDTAMYLCATTWDRGSVQYFGPGTRLTVT.

This clone has a single count. V and J are TRBV18 and TRBJ2-3; perhaps TRBD2 as D (5 bases). The CDR3 is made up of 14 amino acids. The germline V and J ends were trimmed by 3 bases and 5 bases, with 12 bases remaining between them. Germline V gene lookup returns CDR1 KGHSH and CDR2 LQKENI. The CDR3 loop reads CASSPEVQRDTQYF. The CDR3 DNA follows: TGTGCCAGCTCACCGGAGGTACAGCGAGATACGCAGTATTTT.

The V call is TRBV5-4, the J call TRBJ1-1; D is undetermined. The germline gives CDR1 SGHNT, CDR2 YYREEE (reference sequence). The CDR3 length is 14 residues. The V gene lost 0 bases and the J gene lost 0 bases, with 6 bases spanning the gap. CDR3 sequence: CASSLDNMNTEAFF. The CDR3 DNA sequence: TGTGCCAGCAGCTTGGACAACATGAACACTGAAGCTTTCTTT.

This clone was seen only once. The chain employs TRBV7-9 and TRBJ1-1; possible D gene TRBD1, 6 bases. V lost 2 bases and J 0 bases, leaving 10 bases between the germline ends. The CDR3 loop spans 15 amino acids. The germline V gene has CDR1 SEHNR and CDR2 FQNEAQ (reference sequence). This CDR3 is CASSLFQGMNTEAFF. CDR3 coding DNA: TGTGCCAGCAGCTTATTTCAGGGGATGAACACTGAAGCTTTCTTT.